This TCR beta chain comes out of a study of T cells in Graves' hyperthyroidism and ophthalmopathy. RNA transcripts served as the template for amplifying TCR beta CDR3 regions. During a first-round RT-PCR of the TCR CDR3, the HTBI primer set was used. TCRdb ran MiXCR on the multiplex PCR reads and lists one entry per CDR3 protein. The table lists about 520,000 distinct CDR3 sequences, 24% of them singletons. The CDR3 is 15 amino acids. Trimming took 1 base from V and 6 from J, leaving 16 bases between them. CDR1 is DFQATT and CDR2 is SNEGSKA in the germline V gene (reference sequence). Uncontrolled infections, other autoimmune diseases, pregnancy or lactation led to exclusion of patients. Study-level points and caveats: Median prediction lead before ophthalmopathy onset was 6.5 months with the model.

This clonotype was counted at least ten times. The target antigen is unknown. The receptor's source is a woman younger than 45 with Graves' ophthalmopathy. The chain couples TRBV20-1 to TRBJ1-5; D possibly corresponds to TRBD1 (5 bases). The sequencing input was blood. CDR3 coding DNA: TGCAGTGCTAGAGTCGACGGGGCGAAGGGTCAGCCCCAGCATTTT. This translates into CSARVDGAKGQPQHF.